The subject of this entry is one TCR beta chain. The CDR3 has 16 residues. The V gene lost 3 bases and the J gene lost 6 bases, with 20 bases spanning the gap. Looked up from germline, CDR1 is MNHEY and CDR2 is SMNVEV (reference sequence). Measured with immunoSEQ multiplex PCR; TCRdb has only the in-frame clones, and not every one. The sample includes 200,000 to 250,000 clones, about 94% of them seen just once. The sample belongs to a study of control samples from healthy donors and cancer patients. This TCR was recovered from a man aged 50 to 59 in good health. This sequence joins TRBV27 and TRBJ1-1; unclear D gene. Sequences were obtained from blood. The CDR3 loop is CASSFYRVGHTAEAFF. The DNA of the CDR3 is TGTGCCAGCAGTTTTTACCGTGTGGGCCATACGGCTGAAGCTTTCTTT.